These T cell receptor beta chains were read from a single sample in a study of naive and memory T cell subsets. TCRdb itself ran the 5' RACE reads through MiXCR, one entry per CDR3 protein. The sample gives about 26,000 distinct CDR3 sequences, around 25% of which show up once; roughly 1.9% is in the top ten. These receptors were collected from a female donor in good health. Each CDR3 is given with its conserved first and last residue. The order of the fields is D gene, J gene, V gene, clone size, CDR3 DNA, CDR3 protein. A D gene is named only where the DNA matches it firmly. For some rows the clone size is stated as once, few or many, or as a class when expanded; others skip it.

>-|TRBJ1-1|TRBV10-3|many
TGTGCCATCCGAGGAGGGTCCGCCACTGAAGCTTTCTTT
CAIRGGSATEAFF
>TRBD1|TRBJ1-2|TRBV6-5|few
TGTGCCAGCAGCTCGACAGGGTTGAGAGGCTACACCTTC
CASSSTGLRGYTF
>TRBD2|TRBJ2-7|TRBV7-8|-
TGTGCCAGCAGCTATAGACTCATCGGACTAGCGGTCTACGAGCAGTACTTC
CASSYRLIGLAVYEQYF
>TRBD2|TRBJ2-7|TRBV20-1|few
TGCAGTGCTCTAGCGGGAGGGAACTCCTACGAGCAGTACTTC
CSALAGGNSYEQYF
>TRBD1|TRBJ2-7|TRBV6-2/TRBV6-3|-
TGTGCCAGCAGTTACCCGGGACAGAGAATCCTCTACGAGCAGTACTTC
CASSYPGQRILYEQYF
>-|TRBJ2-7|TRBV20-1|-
TGCAGTGCCGGGGGTTTCTCCTACGAGCAGTACTTC
CSAGGFSYEQYF
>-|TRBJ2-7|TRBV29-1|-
TGCAGCGTTTGTTGCAGGGATCAGGGCGAGCAGTACTTC
CSVCCRDQGEQYF
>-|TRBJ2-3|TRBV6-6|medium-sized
TGTGCCAGCACGGGAAGTCGAGGGAACACAGATACGCAGTATTTT
CASTGSRGNTDTQYF
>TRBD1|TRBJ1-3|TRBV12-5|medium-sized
TGTGCTAGTGGCTTCCCCAACAGATACAGGGGATCCTCTGGAAACACCATATATTTT
CASGFPNRYRGSSGNTIYF
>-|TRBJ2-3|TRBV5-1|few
TGCGCCAGCAGCGGCGGGGTCGGCACAGATACGCAGTATTTT
CASSGGVGTDTQYF
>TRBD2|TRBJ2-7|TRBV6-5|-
TGTGCCAGCAGTTACTCGTGGGAGGGCCCCTACGAGCAGTACTTC
CASSYSWEGPYEQYF
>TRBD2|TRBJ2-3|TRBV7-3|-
TGTGCCAGCAGCTTTACGGGGGGTTCAGATACGCAGTATTTT
CASSFTGGSDTQYF
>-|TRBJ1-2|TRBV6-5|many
TGTGCCAGCAGCGTGGGACGCGGAATAGGCTACACCTTC
CASSVGRGIGYTF
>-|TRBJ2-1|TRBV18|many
TGTGCCAGCTCACCACCGGGCGAGCGAACTTACAATGAGCAGTTCTTC
CASSPPGERTYNEQFF
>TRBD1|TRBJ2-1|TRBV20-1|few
TGCAGTGCTAGAGATGGGACAGCCGAGATCGAGCAGTTCTTC
CSARDGTAEIEQFF
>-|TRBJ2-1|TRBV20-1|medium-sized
TGCAGTGCTAGCGGGGCGGGGGCCCTCTCCTACAATGAGCAGTTCTTC
CSASGAGALSYNEQFF
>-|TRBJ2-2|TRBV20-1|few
TGCAGTGCTACTGGTTACACCGGGGAGCTGTTTTTT
CSATGYTGELFF
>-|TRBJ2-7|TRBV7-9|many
TGTGCCAGCAGCTTTGGTGACAGTGCGTACGAGCAGTACTTC
CASSFGDSAYEQYF
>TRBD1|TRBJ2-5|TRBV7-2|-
TGTGCCAGCAGCACTAGATGGACAGGAAGGTCTGGTAACCAAGAGACCCAGTACTTC
CASSTRWTGRSGNQETQYF
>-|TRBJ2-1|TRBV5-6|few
TGTGCCAGCAGCTTAGGGACATACCCCTACAATGAGCAGTTCTTC
CASSLGTYPYNEQFF
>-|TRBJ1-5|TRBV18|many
TGTGCCAGCTCACCCAATAGCAATCAGCCCCAGCATTTT
CASSPNSNQPQHF
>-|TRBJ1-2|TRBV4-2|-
TGTGCCAGCAGCCAAGATGGACACGAGAACTATGGCTACACCTTC
CASSQDGHENYGYTF
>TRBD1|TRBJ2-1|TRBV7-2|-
TGTGCCAGCAGATCCAAGGGGGCCGTTAGCTTTTCGAGCTCCTACAATGAGCAGTTCTTC
CASRSKGAVSFSSSYNEQFF
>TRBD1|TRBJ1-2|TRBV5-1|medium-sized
TGCGCCAGCAGCTCGGACAGGGGCGGTAGCTATGGCTACACCTTC
CASSSDRGGSYGYTF
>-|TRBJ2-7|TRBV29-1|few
TGCAGCGTTGCGGACCCAGGGGACGAGCAGTACTTC
CSVADPGDEQYF
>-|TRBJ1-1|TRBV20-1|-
TGCAGTGCTAGAGATTTTAGGAACACTGAAGCTTTCTTT
CSARDFRNTEAFF
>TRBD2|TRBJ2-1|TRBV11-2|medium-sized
TGTGCCAGCAGCTTGATAGCGGGAGGCAATGAGCAGTTCTTC
CASSLIAGGNEQFF
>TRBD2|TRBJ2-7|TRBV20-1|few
TGCAGTGCTAGAGATTGGAGCGGGAGTGGGTACGAGCAGTACTTC
CSARDWSGSGYEQYF
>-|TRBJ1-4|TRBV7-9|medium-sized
TGTGCCAGCAGCTTAGACGAACGAGGTGGTGAAAAACTGTTTTTT
CASSLDERGGEKLFF
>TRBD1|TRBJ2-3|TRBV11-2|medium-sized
TGTGCCAGCAGCTCGTCCCGGGACAGATTCACAGATACGCAGTATTTT
CASSSSRDRFTDTQYF
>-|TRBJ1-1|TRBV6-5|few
TGTGCCAGCAGTCAGGAAAACGAAGCTTTCTTT
CASSQENEAFF
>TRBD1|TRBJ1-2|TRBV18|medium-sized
TGTGCCACCAGAAGGGACAGGGGCGATGGCTACACCTTC
CATRRDRGDGYTF
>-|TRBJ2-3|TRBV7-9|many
TGTGCCAGCAGCCCGTTGGGCCTTAGCACAGATACGCAGTATTTT
CASSPLGLSTDTQYF
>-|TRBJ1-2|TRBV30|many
TGTGCCTGGGCCGGAGCACCTACCTATGGCTACACCTTC
CAWAGAPTYGYTF
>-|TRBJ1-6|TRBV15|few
TGTGCCACCTCCTTCGCGACAGGCCCTCCACTCCACTTT
CATSFATGPPLHF
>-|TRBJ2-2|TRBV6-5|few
TGTGCCAGTGGTGGGTCGGGGAACACCGGGGAGCTGTTTTTT
CASGGSGNTGELFF
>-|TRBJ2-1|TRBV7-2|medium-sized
TGTGCCAGCAGCTTAGAATATGAGCAGTTCTTC
CASSLEYEQFF
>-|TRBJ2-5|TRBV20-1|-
TGCAGTGCCATCCCGTGGGACAACCAAGAGACCCGGTACTTC
CSAIPWDNQETRYF
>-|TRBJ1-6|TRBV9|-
TGTGCCAGCAGCCCAAGGACGAAAGGGGGTTCACCCCTCCACTTT
CASSPRTKGGSPLHF
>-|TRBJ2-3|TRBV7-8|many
TGTGCCAGCAGCTCCACTTCTAGCGCCATCACAGATACGCAGTATTTT
CASSSTSSAITDTQYF
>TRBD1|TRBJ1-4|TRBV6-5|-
TGTGCCAGCACCCAAAGAGGGGGCAATGAAAAACTGTTTTTT
CASTQRGGNEKLFF
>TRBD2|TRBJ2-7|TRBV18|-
TGTGCCAGCTCCCTGATTGGGCGGGGGTTGAAAGAGCAGTACTTC
CASSLIGRGLKEQYF
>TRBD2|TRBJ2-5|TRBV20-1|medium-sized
TGCAGTGCTAGAGGGGGACCACTAGCGAACCAAGAGACCCAGTACTTC
CSARGGPLANQETQYF
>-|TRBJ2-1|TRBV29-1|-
TGCAGCGGTGGCGGGGCCAATGAGCAGTTCTTC
CSGGGANEQFF
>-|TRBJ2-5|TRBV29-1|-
TGCAGCGTTGCCAGGGCCCAAGAGACCCAGTACTTC
CSVARAQETQYF
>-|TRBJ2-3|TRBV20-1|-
TGCAGTCAGAGGGCCACAGATACGCAGTATTTT
CSQRATDTQYF